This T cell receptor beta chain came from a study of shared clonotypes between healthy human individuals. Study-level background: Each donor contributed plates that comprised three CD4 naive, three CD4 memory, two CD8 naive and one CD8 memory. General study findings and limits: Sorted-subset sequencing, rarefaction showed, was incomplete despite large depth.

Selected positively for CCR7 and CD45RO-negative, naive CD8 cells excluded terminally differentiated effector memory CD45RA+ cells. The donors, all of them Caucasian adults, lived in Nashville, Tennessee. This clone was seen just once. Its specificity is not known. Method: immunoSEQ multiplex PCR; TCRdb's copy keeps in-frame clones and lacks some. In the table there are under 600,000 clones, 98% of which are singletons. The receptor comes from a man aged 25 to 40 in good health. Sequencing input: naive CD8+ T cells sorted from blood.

The CDR3: CASSLNPRTGPYDTDTQYF. As DNA, the CDR3 is TGTGCCAGCAGCTTAAACCCCCGGACAGGGCCCTACGACACAGATACGCAGTATTTT. The chain joins TRBV7-3 to TRBJ2-3; 8 positions agree with TRBD1. The trim removed 1 base at V and 2 bases at J, leaving 14 bases unmatched. This CDR3 spans 19 amino acids. Germline-derived CDR1 and CDR2 are SGHTA and FQGTGA.